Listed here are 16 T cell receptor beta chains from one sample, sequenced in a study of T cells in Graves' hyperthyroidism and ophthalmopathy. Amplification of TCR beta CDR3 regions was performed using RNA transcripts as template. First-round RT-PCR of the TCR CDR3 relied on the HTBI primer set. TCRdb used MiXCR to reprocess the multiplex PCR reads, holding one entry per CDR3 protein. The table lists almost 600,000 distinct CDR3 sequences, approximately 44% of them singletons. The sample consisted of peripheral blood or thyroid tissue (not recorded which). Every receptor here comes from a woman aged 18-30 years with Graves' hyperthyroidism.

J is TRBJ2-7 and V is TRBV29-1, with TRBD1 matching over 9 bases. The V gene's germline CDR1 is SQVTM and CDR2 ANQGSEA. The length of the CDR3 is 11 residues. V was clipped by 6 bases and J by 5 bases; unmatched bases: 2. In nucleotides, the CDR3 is TGCAGCGTAACAGGGGGCAACGAGCAGTACTTC. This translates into CSVTGGNEQYF.

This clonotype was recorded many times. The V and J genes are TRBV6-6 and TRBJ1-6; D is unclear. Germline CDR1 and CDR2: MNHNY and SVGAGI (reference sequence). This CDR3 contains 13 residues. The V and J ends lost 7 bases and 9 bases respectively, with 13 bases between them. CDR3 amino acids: CASTDYLISPLHF. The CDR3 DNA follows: TGTGCCAGCACCGACTATCTTATTTCACCCCTCCACTTT.

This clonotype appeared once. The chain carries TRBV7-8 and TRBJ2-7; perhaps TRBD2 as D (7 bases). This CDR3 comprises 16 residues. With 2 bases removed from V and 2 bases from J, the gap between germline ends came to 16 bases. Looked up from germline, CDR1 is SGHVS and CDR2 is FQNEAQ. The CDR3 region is CASSLTGGGRTYEQYF. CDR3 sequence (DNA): TGTGCCAGCAGCTTAACGGGGGGCGGACGAACCTACGAGCAGTACTTC.

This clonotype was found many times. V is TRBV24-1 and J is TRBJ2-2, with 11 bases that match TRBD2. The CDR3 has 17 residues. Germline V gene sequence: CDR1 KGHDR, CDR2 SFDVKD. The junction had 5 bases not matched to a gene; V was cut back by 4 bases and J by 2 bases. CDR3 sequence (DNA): TGTGCCACCAGTGACTTGGGACTAGCGGATAACACCGGGGAGCTGTTTTTT. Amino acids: CATSDLGLADNTGELFF.

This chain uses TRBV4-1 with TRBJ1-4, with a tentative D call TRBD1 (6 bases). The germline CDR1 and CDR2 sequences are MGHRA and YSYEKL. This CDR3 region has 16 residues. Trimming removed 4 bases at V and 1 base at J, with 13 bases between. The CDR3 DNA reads TGCGCCAGCAGCCGGGTTCCAGGGGAAACTAATGAAAAACTGTTTTTT. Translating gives CASSRVPGETNEKLFF.

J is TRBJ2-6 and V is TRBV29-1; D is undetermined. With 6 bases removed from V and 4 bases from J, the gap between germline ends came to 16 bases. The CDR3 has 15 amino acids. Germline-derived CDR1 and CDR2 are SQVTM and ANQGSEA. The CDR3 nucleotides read TGCAGCGTCTCTTATGGTACTGAGGGGGCCAACGTCCTGACTTTC. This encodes CSVSYGTEGANVLTF.

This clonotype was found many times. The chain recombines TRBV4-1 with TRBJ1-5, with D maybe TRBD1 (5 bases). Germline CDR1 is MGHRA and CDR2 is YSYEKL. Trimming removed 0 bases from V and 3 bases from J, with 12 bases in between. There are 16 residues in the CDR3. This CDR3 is CASSQEGGRSNQPQHF. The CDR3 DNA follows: TGCGCCAGCAGCCAAGAGGGGGGACGGTCCAATCAGCCCCAGCATTTT.

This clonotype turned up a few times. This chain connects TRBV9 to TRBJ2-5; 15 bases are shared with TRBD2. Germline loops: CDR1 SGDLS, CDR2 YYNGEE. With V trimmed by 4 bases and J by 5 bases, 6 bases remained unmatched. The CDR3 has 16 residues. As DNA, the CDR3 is TGTGCCAGCAGCAGGACTAGCGGGAGGGGAGTGGAGACCCAGTACTTC. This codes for CASSRTSGRGVETQYF.

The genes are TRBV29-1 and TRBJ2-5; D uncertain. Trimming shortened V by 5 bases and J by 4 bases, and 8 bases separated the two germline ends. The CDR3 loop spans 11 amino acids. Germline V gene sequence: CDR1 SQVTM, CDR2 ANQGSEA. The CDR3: CSVFPGETQYF. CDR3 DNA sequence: TGCAGCGTTTTCCCGGGAGAGACCCAGTACTTC.

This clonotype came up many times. CDR3 coding DNA: TGCGCCAGCAGCCATCATAGCGGGGAGGGCTACGAGCAGTACTTC. It specifies CASSHHSGEGYEQYF. The rearrangement uses TRBV4-1 and TRBJ2-7, with TRBD2 matching over 8 bases. V dropped 3 bases and J dropped 3; count of bases not matched to a gene: 7. Germline V gives CDR1 MGHRA, CDR2 YSYEKL. The CDR3 consists of 15 residues.

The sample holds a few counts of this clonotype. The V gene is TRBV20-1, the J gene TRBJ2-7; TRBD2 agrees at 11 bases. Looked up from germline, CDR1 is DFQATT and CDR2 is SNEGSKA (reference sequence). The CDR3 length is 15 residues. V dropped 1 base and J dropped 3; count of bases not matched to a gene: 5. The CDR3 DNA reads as TGCAGTGCTAGAGCGGGACTAGCGGAACTCTACGAGCAGTACTTC. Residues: CSARAGLAELYEQYF.

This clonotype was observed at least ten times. The CDR3 DNA sequence: TGTGCCAGCAGCTTGGGTTCCCAGAACTATGGCTACACCTTC. Translation gives CASSLGSQNYGYTF. J is TRBJ1-2 and V is TRBV5-8; D is undetermined. V lost 0 bases, J lost 2 bases, and 8 bases lay in between. Germline values: CDR1 SGHTS, CDR2 YDEGEE. The CDR3 totals 14 residues. The full variable domain, completed using reference TRBV5-8 and TRBJ1-2, is EAGVTQSPTHLIKTRGQQATLRCSPISGHTSVYWYQQALGLGLQFLLWYDEGEERNRGNFPPRFSGRQFPNYSSELNVNALELEDSALYLCASSLGSQNYGYTFGSGTRLTVV.

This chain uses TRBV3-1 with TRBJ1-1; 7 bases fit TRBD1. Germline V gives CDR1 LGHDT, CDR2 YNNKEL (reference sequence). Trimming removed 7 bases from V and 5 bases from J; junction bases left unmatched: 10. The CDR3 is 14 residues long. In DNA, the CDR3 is TGTGCCAGCACCTCCCGGGACAGAGGGACTGAAGCTTTCTTT. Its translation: CASTSRDRGTEAFF.

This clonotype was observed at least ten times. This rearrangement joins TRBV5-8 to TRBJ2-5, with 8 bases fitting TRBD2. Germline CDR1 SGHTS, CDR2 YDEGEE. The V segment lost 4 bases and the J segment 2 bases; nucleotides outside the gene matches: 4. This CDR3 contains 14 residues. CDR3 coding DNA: TGTGCCAGCAGCCAGGGACTAGTTCAAGAGACCCAGTACTTC. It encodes CASSQGLVQETQYF. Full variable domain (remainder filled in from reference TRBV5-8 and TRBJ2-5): EAGVTQSPTHLIKTRGQQATLRCSPISGHTSVYWYQQALGLGLQFLLWYDEGEERNRGNFPPRFSGRQFPNYSSELNVNALELEDSALYLCASSQGLVQETQYFGPGTRLLVL.

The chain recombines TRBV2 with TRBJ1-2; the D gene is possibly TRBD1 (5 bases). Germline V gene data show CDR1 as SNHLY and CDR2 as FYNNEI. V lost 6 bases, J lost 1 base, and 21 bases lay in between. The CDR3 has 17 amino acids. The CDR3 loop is CASSVGTRVYRNYGYTF. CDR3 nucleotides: TGTGCCAGCAGCGTTGGGACCCGGGTCTATCGTAACTATGGCTACACCTTC.

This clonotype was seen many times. The CDR3 is CSVRPSGRPDTQYF. The CDR3 nucleotides are TGCAGCGTCCGACCAAGCGGGAGGCCAGATACGCAGTATTTT. The V call is TRBV29-1, the J call TRBJ2-3; TRBD2 matches 9 bases. This CDR3 has 14 amino acids. The junction had 8 bases not matched to a gene; V was cut back by 6 bases and J by 4 bases. Germline V gene sequence: CDR1 SQVTM, CDR2 ANQGSEA.